This T cell receptor beta chain comes out of a study of blood T cell repertoires in COVID-19 (dated by TCRdb to 2019 to 2021). Broadly, across the study: The collaborator samples originated in the United States, Italy and Spain and spanned the acute and convalescent phases of COVID-19. The sample metadata nearly always contained a de-identified subject ID, COVID-19 status, age in years and sex. A freely available public database, intended as a resource for researchers studying the immune response to SARS-CoV-2, is where the repertoires were released. HLA class I and class II types, where available, came from metadata supplied by the sample provider rather than from assay-based typing. Deeply sampled blood TCRbeta repertoires from subjects exposed to, actively infected with, or recovered from COVID-19 were included in the dataset. The samples were drawn from two sources: the first 160 participants of the ongoing ImmuneRACE study, and 950 to 1,500 subjects contributed by 6 global collaborators. The material from the prospective study consisted of cDNA or gDNA derived from T cells, B-cell-depleted T cells, or PBMCs.

The immunoSEQ Assay, a bias-controlled multiplex PCR, was used to amplify TCRbeta CDR3 regions from genomic DNA. Concerning the study's data processing: Nucleated cell counts per sample were estimated from amplification of reference gene primers within the assay. To quantify the absolute abundance of each unique TCRbeta CDR3 rearrangement, sequence reads were collapsed and filtered. For each sample, productive Simpson clonality was calculated as the square root of Simpson's diversity index across productive rearrangements. Drawn from immuneACCESS, this table holds only the in-frame rearrangements with V and J called that TCRdb kept. Clones are partly lost; checked studies trace under half to an unresolved V gene and leave the rest unexplained. The DNA gave D and trimming, while V, J and clone size come from that table. The sample includes about 160,000 clones, with approximately 82% observed a single time. The ten top clones hold approximately 6.8% of the sample.

Details on this clone: The antigen it binds to is not known. Base qualities are not provided; no much larger clone lies one nucleotide away.

One collaborating source in Seattle enrolled patients while the patients were actively infected and followed the patients over time throughout the course of disease. Each collaborating institution followed its own protocols to collect whole blood in K2EDTA tubes. Collaborator samples were shipped for TCRbeta analysis as frozen whole blood, isolated PBMCs, or DNA extracted from either sample type. Overall study outcomes, separate from this receptor: The amount of clinical and demographic metadata varied by source and participant and was provided uncurated.

For CDR1 and CDR2, the germline V gene (reference sequence) lists SGHKS and YYEKEE. CDR3 length: 14 amino acids, cysteine to phenylalanine. Solely the CDR3 DNA is kept, with 42 bases framed from the first base. The V end loses 7 bases and the J end loses 6 bases, and a stretch of 20 bases separates them. Sequenced sample: peripheral blood. The rearrangement combines TRBV5-5 with TRBJ2-7; TRBD1 is a possible D gene, resting on 5 matching bases. This receptor was obtained from a woman aged 40-49 years with COVID-19, enrolled during active disease. The CDR3 corresponds to CASGDRQSSLEQYF. The sequenced DNA: TGTGCCAGCGGCGACCGACAGTCTTCGCTCGAGCAGTACTTC. Extended through the reference TRBV5-5 and TRBJ2-7 proteins, this CDR3 yields the full variable domain: DAGVTQSPTHLIKTRGQQVTLRCSPISGHKSVSWYQQVLGQGPQFIFQYYEKEERGRGNFPDRFSARQFPNYSSELNVNALLLGDSALYLCASGDRQSSLEQYFGPGTRLTVT.